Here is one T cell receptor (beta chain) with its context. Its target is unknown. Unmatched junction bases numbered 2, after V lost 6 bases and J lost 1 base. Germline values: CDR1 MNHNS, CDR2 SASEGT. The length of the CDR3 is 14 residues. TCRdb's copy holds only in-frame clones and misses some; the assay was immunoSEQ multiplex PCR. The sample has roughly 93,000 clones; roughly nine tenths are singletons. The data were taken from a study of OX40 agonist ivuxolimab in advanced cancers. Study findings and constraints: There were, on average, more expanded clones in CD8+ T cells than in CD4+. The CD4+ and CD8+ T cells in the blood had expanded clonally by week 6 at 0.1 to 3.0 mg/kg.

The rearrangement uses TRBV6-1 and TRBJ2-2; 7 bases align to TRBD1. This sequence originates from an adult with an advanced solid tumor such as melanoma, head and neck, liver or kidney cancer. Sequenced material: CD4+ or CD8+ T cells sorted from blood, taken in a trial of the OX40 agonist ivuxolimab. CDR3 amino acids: CASRRTGNTGELFF. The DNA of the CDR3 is TGTGCCAGCAGGAGGACAGGGAACACCGGGGAGCTGTTTTTT.